This entry concerns a single TCR beta chain. What it recognizes is unknown. The method was immunoSEQ multiplex PCR; TCRdb's version includes in-frame clones alone and lacks a portion of them. The table records approximately 21,000 clones, around 90% of them present only once. These data come from a study of T cell repertoires and Cas9 in healthy adults. Across the whole study: Multi-effector potency, cytotoxicity and lineage were assessed in SpCas9-reactive CD4 and CD8 T cells. Points from the study as a whole: SpCas9-reactive regulatory T cells reportedly mitigated SpCas9-reactive effector T cells in vitro.

This CDR3 is 14 amino acids long. V lost 2 bases, J lost 2 bases, and 10 bases lay in between. CDR1 is MNHNY and CDR2 is SVGAGI in the germline V gene (reference sequence). The TCR comes from a human donor in good health. The sequencing input was CD4+ effector T cells (CD127+, CD25-, CD137-, CD154-) from PBMCs; culture status not recorded. The chain couples TRBV6-6 to TRBJ2-7; possibly TRBD1 for D (5 bases). The CDR3 DNA reads TGTGCCAGCAGTTACACCGTGACAGCCTACGAGCAGTACTTC. Translating gives CASSYTVTAYEQYF.